This T cell receptor beta chain was sequenced in a study of PD-1 blockade in mismatch repair-deficient tumors. Across the whole study: Patients had fewer than 15 mismatch repair-deficient cancer types and were previously treated and progressing.

This CDR3 comprises 13 residues. The V gene lost 7 bases and the J gene lost 0 bases, with 7 bases spanning the gap. CDR1 and CDR2 (germline): SEHNR, FQNEAQ (reference sequence). Here immunoSEQ multiplex PCR was the method, and the copy in TCRdb shows in-frame clones only, minus some. The table lists 35,000 to 40,000 clones, more than 75% of them singletons, with approximately 24% in the top ten. The chain has TRBV7-9 and TRBJ2-1; D is undetermined. The receptor comes from an adult with mismatch repair-deficient cancer. The specimen was peripheral blood, collected 4 weeks after starting pembrolizumab. The CDR3 DNA sequence: TGTGCCAGCACCGCGTACTCCTACAATGAGCAGTTCTTC. Translated: CASTAYSYNEQFF.